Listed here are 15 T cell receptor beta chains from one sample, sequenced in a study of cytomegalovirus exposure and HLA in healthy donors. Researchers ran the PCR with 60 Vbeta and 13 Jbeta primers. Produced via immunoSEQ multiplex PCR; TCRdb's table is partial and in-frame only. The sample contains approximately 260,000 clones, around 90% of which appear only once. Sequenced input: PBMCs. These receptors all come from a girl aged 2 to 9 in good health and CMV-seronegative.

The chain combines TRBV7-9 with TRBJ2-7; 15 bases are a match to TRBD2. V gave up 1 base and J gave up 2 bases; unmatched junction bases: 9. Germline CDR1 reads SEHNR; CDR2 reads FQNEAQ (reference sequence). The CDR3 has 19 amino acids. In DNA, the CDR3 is TGTGCCAGCAGCTTAGGGGTCGGACTAGCGGGAGGGATTACCTACGAGCAGTACTTC. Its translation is CASSLGVGLAGGITYEQYF.

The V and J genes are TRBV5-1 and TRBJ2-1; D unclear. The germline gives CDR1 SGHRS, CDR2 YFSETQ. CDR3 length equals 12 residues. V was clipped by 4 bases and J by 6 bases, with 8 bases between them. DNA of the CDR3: TGCGCCAGCAGCCCAGACTTCAATGAGCAGTTCTTC. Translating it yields CASSPDFNEQFF.

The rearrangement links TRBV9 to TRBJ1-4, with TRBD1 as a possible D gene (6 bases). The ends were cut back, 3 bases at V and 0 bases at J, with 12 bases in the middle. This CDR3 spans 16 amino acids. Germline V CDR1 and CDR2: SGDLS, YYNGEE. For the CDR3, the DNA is TGTGCCAGCAGCGGCCGACCAGGGGCAACTAATGAAAAACTGTTTTTT. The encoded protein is CASSGRPGATNEKLFF.

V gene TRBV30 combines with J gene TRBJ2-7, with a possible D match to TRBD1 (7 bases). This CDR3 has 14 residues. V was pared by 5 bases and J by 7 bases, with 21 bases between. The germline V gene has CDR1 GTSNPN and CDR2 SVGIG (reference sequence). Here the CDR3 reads CAWREQGVLGEQYF. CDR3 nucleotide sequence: TGTGCCTGGCGGGAGCAGGGGGTCTTGGGAGAGCAGTACTTC.

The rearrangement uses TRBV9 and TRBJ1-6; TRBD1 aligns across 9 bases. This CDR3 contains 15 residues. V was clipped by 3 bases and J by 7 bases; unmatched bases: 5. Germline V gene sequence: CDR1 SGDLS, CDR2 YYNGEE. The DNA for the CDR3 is TGTGCCAGCAGCGCGGGGGACAGGGTAAATTCACCCCTCCACTTT. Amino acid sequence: CASSAGDRVNSPLHF.

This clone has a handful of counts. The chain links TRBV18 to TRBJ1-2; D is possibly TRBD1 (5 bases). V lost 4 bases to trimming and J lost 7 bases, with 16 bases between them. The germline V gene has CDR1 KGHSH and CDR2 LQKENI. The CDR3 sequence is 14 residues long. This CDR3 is CASSRGGAERGYTF. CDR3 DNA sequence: TGTGCCAGCTCACGGGGGGGAGCTGAACGTGGCTACACCTTC.

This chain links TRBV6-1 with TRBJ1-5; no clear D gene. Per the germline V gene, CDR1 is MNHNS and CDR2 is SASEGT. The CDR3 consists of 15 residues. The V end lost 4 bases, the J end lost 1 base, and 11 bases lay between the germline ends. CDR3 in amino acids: CASSGQLASNQPQHF. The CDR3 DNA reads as TGTGCCAGCAGTGGGCAGTTGGCCAGCAATCAGCCCCAGCATTTT.

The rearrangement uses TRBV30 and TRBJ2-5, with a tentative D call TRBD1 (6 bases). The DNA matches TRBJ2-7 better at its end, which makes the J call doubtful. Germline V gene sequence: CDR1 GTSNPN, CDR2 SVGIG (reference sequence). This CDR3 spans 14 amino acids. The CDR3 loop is CAWSESRGYYEQYF. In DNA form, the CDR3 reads TGTGCCTGGAGTGAAAGCAGGGGTTACTACGAGCAGTACTTC.

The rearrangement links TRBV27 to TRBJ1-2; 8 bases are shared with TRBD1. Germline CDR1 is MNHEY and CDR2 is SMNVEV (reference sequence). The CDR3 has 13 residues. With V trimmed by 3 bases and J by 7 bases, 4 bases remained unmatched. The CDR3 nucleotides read TGTGCCAGCAGTTTCCGGACAGGGTTTGGCTACACCTTC. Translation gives CASSFRTGFGYTF.

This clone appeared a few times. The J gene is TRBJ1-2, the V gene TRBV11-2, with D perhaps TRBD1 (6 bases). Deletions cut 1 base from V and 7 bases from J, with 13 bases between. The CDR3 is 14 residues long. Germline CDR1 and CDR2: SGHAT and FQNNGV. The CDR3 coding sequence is TGTGCCAGCAGCTTAGTGTTGACAGGCTTTGGCTACACCTTC. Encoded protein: CASSLVLTGFGYTF.

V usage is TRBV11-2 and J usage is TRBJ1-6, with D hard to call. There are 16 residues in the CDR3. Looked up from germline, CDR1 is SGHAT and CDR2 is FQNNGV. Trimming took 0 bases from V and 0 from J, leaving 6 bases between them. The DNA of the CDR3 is TGTGCCAGCAGCTTAGATCGGAGCTCCTATAATTCACCCCTCCACTTT. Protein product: CASSLDRSSYNSPLHF.

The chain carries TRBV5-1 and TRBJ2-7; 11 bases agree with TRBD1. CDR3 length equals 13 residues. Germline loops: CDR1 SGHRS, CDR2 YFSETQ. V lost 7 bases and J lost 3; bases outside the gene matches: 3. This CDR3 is CASGTGGIYEQYF. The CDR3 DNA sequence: TGCGCCAGCGGGACAGGGGGTATCTACGAGCAGTACTTC.

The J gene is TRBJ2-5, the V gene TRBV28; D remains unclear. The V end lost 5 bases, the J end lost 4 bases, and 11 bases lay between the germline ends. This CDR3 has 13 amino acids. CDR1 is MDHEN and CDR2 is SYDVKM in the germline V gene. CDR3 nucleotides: TGTGCCAGCAGTCCCCCTCCCCCAGAGACCCAGTACTTC. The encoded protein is CASSPPPPETQYF.

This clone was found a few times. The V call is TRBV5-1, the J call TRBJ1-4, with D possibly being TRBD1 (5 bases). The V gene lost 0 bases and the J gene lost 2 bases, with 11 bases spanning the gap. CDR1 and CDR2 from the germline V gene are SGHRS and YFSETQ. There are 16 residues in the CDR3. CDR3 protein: CASSLANQGTNEKLFF. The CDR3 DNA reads TGCGCCAGCAGCTTGGCTAACCAGGGCACTAATGAAAAACTGTTTTTT.

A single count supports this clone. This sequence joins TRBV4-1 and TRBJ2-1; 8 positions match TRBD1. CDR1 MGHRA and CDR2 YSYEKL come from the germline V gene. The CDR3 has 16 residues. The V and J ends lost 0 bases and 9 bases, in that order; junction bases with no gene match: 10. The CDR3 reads CASSQDSGQGRSEQFF. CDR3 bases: TGCGCCAGCAGCCAAGATTCAGGACAGGGAAGGAGTGAGCAGTTCTTC.